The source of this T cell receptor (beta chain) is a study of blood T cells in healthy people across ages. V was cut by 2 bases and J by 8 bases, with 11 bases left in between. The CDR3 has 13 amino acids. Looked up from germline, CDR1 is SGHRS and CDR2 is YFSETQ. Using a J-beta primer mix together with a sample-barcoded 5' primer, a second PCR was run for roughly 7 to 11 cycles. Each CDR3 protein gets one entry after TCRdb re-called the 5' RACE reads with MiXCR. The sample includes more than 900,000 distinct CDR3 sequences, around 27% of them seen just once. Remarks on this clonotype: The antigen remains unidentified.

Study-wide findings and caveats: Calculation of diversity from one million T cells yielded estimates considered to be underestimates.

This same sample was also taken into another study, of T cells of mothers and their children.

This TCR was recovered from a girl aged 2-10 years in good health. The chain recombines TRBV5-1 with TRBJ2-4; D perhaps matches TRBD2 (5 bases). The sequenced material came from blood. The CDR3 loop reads CASSFVAEDIQYF. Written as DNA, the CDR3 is TGCGCCAGCAGCTTCGTCGCGGAGGACATTCAGTACTTC.